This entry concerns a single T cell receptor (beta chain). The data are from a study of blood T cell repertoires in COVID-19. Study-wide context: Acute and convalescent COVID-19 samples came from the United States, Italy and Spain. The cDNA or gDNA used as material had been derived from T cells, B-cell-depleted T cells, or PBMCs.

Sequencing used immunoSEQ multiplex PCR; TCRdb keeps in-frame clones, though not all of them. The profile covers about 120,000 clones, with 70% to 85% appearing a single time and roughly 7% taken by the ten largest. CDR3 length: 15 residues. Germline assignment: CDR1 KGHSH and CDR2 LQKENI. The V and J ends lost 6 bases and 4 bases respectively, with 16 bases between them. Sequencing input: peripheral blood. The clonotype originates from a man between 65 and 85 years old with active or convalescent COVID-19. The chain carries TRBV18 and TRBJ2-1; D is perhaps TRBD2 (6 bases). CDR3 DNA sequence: TGTGCCAGCTCCCCTCGGTCTAGCGCATACAATGAGCAGTTCTTC. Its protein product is CASSPRSSAYNEQFF.